One TCR beta chain is described in this entry. Healthy people donating bone marrow made up the donors. Primers for the PCR totalled 60 Vbeta and 13 Jbeta. TCRdb's copy holds only in-frame clones and misses some; the assay was immunoSEQ multiplex PCR. The sample has about 140,000 clones. The entry originates in a study of cytomegalovirus exposure and HLA in healthy donors. V shed 0 bases and J shed 7 bases, with 19 bases lying between them. Looked up from germline, CDR1 is MNHNY and CDR2 is SVGAGI (reference sequence). This CDR3 has 16 residues. What was sequenced was PBMCs. This chain connects TRBV6-6 to TRBJ2-7; a weak D match, TRBD1 (6 bases). The sequence derives from a woman between 18 and 29 years old in good health and CMV-seronegative. The CDR3: CASSYSTGFRGLEQYF. CDR3 coding DNA: TGTGCCAGCAGTTACTCAACAGGGTTCAGAGGCCTGGAGCAGTACTTC.